The 20 T cell receptor beta chains given below trace back to one sample, sequenced in a study of control samples from healthy donors and cancer patients. Data came from immunoSEQ multiplex PCR; TCRdb stores just in-frame clones and leaves some out. Here the sample spans more than 25,000 clones, roughly 91% being singletons. The sample taken for sequencing was PBMCs. These receptors were collected from a middle-aged man with lung cancer.

This sequence joins TRBV11-2 and TRBJ1-3, with TRBD1 as a possible D gene (6 bases). The CDR3 totals 17 residues. CDR1 and CDR2 from the germline V gene are SGHAT and FQNNGV. V lost 2 bases and J lost 4, with 18 bases in between. The CDR3 protein is CASSLRVGGLGGNTIYF. In DNA form, the CDR3 reads TGTGCCAGCAGCTTACGTGTGGGGGGGCTGGGAGGAAACACCATATATTTT.

This chain links TRBV10-3 with TRBJ2-7; the match to TRBD1 covers 9 bases. The CDR3 is 16 amino acids. Germline CDR1 ENHRY, CDR2 SYGVKD. With V trimmed by 0 bases and J by 3 bases, 6 bases remained unmatched. CDR3 amino acids: CAISESRGQGLYEQYF. The CDR3 DNA follows: TGTGCCATCAGTGAGTCCAGGGGACAGGGCCTCTACGAGCAGTACTTC.

A single count supports this clone. V usage is TRBV30 and J usage is TRBJ2-7, with TRBD2 as a possible D gene (5 bases). Germline V gene lookup returns CDR1 GTSNPN and CDR2 SVGIG (reference sequence). The length of the CDR3 is 14 residues. Trimming removed 3 bases at V and 7 bases at J, with 19 bases between. CDR3 in DNA: TGTGCCTGGAGCACTGGGCGTTCGGGGTCTGAGCAGTACTTC. This encodes CAWSTGRSGSEQYF.

The chain joins TRBV7-3 to TRBJ2-5; no clear D gene. This CDR3 has 13 amino acids. Trimming took off 0 bases at V and 1 base at J, with 3 bases between the two ends. Germline values: CDR1 SGHTA, CDR2 FQGTGA. CDR3 coding DNA: TGTGCCAGCAGCTTAACAGCCCAAGAGACCCAGTACTTC. The encoded protein is CASSLTAQETQYF.

V and J are TRBV5-1 and TRBJ2-7, with a tentative D call TRBD2 (6 bases). Germline assignment: CDR1 SGHRS and CDR2 YFSETQ. This CDR3 is built from 15 residues. V dropped 0 bases and J dropped 3 bases, with 13 bases sitting between them. The CDR3 region is CASSLGGTASYEQYF. The DNA of the CDR3 is TGCGCCAGCAGCTTGGGGGGGACTGCGAGCTACGAGCAGTACTTC.

The CDR3 loop reads CAITEDRAQPQHF. CDR3 bases: TGTGCCATCACCGAGGACAGGGCTCAGCCCCAGCATTTT. J is TRBJ1-5 and V is TRBV10-3, with 8 bases lining up with TRBD1. The CDR3 covers 13 residues. V lost 7 bases and J lost 6; bases outside the gene matches: 5. Germline CDR1 and CDR2: ENHRY and SYGVKD.

This chain connects TRBV9 to TRBJ1-2; TRBD1 is a possible D gene (5 bases). CDR1 and CDR2 (germline): SGDLS, YYNGEE. V was clipped by 2 bases and J by 9 bases, with 20 bases between them. This CDR3 spans 15 amino acids. CDR3 residues: CASSVRSREPRSYTF. The CDR3 nucleotides read TGTGCCAGCAGCGTGAGATCCAGGGAGCCGAGGAGCTACACCTTC.

The V and J genes are TRBV15 and TRBJ2-1, with D perhaps assigned TRBD1 or TRBD2 (5 bases each). The CDR3 loop spans 13 amino acids. The germline V and J ends were trimmed by 5 bases and 5 bases, with 10 bases remaining between them. The germline CDR1 and CDR2 sequences are LNHNV and YYDKDF (reference sequence). This CDR3 reads CATSVGTHNEQFF. CDR3 nucleotide sequence: TGTGCCACCAGCGTGGGGACCCACAATGAGCAGTTCTTC. Full variable domain (outside the CDR3, taken from reference TRBV15 and TRBJ2-1): DAMVIQNPRYQVTQFGKPVTLSCSQTLNHNVMYWYQQKSSQAPKLLFHYYDKDFNNEADTPDNFQSRRPNTSFCFLDIRSPGLGDTAMYLCATSVGTHNEQFFGPGTRLTVL.

Notes on this clone: This same CDR3 is encoded by further DNA sequences in the sample. The V call is TRBV6-2 or TRBV6-3, the J call TRBJ1-3; D is undetermined. Trimming left V 4 bases short and J 0 bases short, with 7 bases between. The germline CDR1 and CDR2 sequences are MNHEY and SVGEGT. This CDR3 is 14 amino acids long. The chain's CDR3 is CASSSGGSGNTIYF. The CDR3 nucleotides read TGTGCCAGCAGTTCTGGTGGCTCTGGAAACACCATATATTTT.

The chain couples TRBV6-6 to TRBJ1-2, with 8 bases that match TRBD1. The CDR3 consists of 14 residues. V was pared by 6 bases and J by 8 bases, with 11 bases of the junction left unmatched. In germline, CDR1 is MNHNY, CDR2 SVGAGI (reference sequence). CDR3 coding DNA: TGTGCCAGCAGGTCGGGTGACAGGGGACGGGGCTACACCTTC. Protein: CASRSGDRGRGYTF.

This chain links TRBV6-1 with TRBJ2-1; D is perhaps TRBD1 (5 bases). This CDR3 contains 14 residues. Germline CDR1 and CDR2: MNHNS and SASEGT. V was trimmed by 2 bases and J by 3 bases, leaving 8 bases between them. CDR3 protein: CASSESGLYNEQFF. The CDR3 coding sequence is TGTGCCAGCAGTGAATCAGGGCTCTACAATGAGCAGTTCTTC.

V gene TRBV9 combines with J gene TRBJ1-1, with 7 bases aligning to TRBD1. Germline V CDR1 and CDR2: SGDLS, YYNGEE. Germline trimming cut 3 bases from V and 0 bases from J; bases unmatched to any gene: 17. The CDR3 spans 19 residues. The CDR3 here is CASSAHETDREGLNTEAFF. The CDR3 nucleotides are TGTGCCAGCAGCGCTCATGAGACAGACAGGGAAGGATTGAACACTGAAGCTTTCTTT. The full variable domain, rest sourced from reference TRBV9 and TRBJ1-1, is DSGVTQTPKHLITATGQRVTLRCSPRSGDLSVYWYQQSLDQGLQFLIQYYNGEERAKGNILERFSAQQFPDLHSELNLSSLELGDSALYFCASSAHETDREGLNTEAFFGQGTRLTVV.

This clone has only a few counts. The chain is built from TRBV7-3 and TRBJ1-5; D gene uncertain. Looked up from germline, CDR1 is SGHTA and CDR2 is FQGTGA. The V gene lost 4 bases and the J gene lost 4 bases, with 8 bases spanning the gap. This CDR3 region has 13 residues. CDR3 DNA sequence: TGTGCCAGCAGCTCCACCGGGAATCAGCCCCAGCATTTT. It encodes CASSSTGNQPQHF. Full variable domain (missing parts from reference TRBV7-3 and TRBJ1-5): GAGVSQTPSNKVTEKGKYVELRCDPISGHTALYWYRQSLGQGPEFLIYFQGTGAADDSGLPNDRFFAVRPEGSVSTLKIQRTERGDSAVYLCASSSTGNQPQHFGDGTRLSIL.

The V gene is TRBV6-1, the J gene TRBJ1-4, with 10 bases that match TRBD1. Trimming at V came to 0 bases and at J to 7 bases, leaving 2 bases not matched to a gene. The germline CDR1 and CDR2 sequences are MNHNS and SASEGT. The CDR3 covers 15 residues. The CDR3 here is CASSEARDRGEKLFF. As DNA, the CDR3 is TGTGCCAGCAGTGAAGCGAGGGACAGGGGTGAAAAACTGTTTTTT.

This chain links TRBV2 with TRBJ2-3, with 10 bases aligning to TRBD1. This CDR3 contains 16 residues. Germline V gene data show CDR1 as SNHLY and CDR2 as FYNNEI. The V and J ends lost 1 base and 7 bases, in that order; junction bases with no gene match: 8. The CDR3 spells CASSEGPGTGDYTQYF. The CDR3 DNA reads as TGTGCCAGCAGTGAAGGCCCCGGGACAGGGGACTATACGCAGTATTTT.

The chain combines TRBV6-2 or TRBV6-3 with TRBJ1-5; TRBD1 matches 7 bases. The CDR3 consists of 14 residues. In germline, CDR1 is MNHEY, CDR2 SVGEGT. J lost 1 base, V lost 6 bases, and 3 bases had no gene match. For the CDR3, the DNA is TGTGCCAGCAGCAGGGACAGCAGCAATCAGCCCCAGCATTTT. Protein: CASSRDSSNQPQHF.

This chain uses TRBV18 with TRBJ1-5; 9 bases are a match to TRBD1. V trimming: 4 bases; J trimming: 5 bases; junction bases outside the gene matches: 9. CDR1 and CDR2 (germline): KGHSH, LQKENI. This CDR3 is built from 16 residues. CDR3 loop: CASSLTPGQGYQPQHF. Written as DNA, the CDR3 is TGTGCCAGCTCACTTACTCCGGGACAGGGATATCAGCCCCAGCATTTT.

The rearrangement uses TRBV19 and TRBJ2-4; TRBD1 agrees at 8 bases. V gave up 5 bases and J gave up 3 bases; unmatched junction bases: 3. The CDR3 totals 14 residues. Looked up from germline, CDR1 is LNHDA and CDR2 is SQIVND (reference sequence). The CDR3 bases are TGTGCCAGTAGTCCAGGGACAGGCAAAAACATTCAGTACTTC. This sequence encodes CASSPGTGKNIQYF.

V and J are TRBV30 and TRBJ1-2, with D unresolved. CDR3 length equals 15 residues. Trimming cost V 3 bases and J 0 bases, with 14 bases left between them. Germline CDR1 GTSNPN, CDR2 SVGIG (reference sequence). CDR3 nucleotide sequence: TGTGCCTGGAGATGGCCCAGCGGCGCTAACTATGGCTACACCTTC. As protein: CAWRWPSGANYGYTF.

The chain is built from TRBV5-4 and TRBJ1-2; D unclear. Per germline, CDR1 SGHNT and CDR2 YYREEE (reference sequence). The V end was cut by 3 bases, the J end by 5 bases, with 14 bases between. The CDR3 length is 14 residues. DNA for the CDR3: TGTGCCAGCAGCTACCCCCATTTAGAGTATGGCTACACCTTC. Amino acids: CASSYPHLEYGYTF.